There are many counts of the clone carrying this TCR beta chain. With 6 bases removed from V and 5 bases from J, the gap between germline ends came to 14 bases. CDR1 SGHNT and CDR2 YENEEA come from the germline V gene. CDR3 size: 13 residues. The data belong to a study of CD4 and CD8 cells across lung adenocarcinoma regions. Samples came from patients with localized non-small cell lung adenocarcinoma. TCRdb recomputed calls from the PCR reads with MiXCR, one row per CDR3 protein. This sample has over 6,500 distinct CDR3 sequences, with around 53% found just once. The chain joins TRBV11-3 to TRBJ2-7; D is possibly TRBD1 (6 bases). The sample taken for sequencing was CD8+ T cells from the center of a lung tumor. This receptor was identified in a male donor with lung adenocarcinoma. The CD4 and CD8 labels of this study may be unreliable. CDR3 nucleotides: TGTGCCAGCAGGGATCAACAGGGCCACGAGCAGTACTTC. It translates to CASRDQQGHEQYF.